This passage covers 18 T cell receptor beta chains from one sample sequenced in a study of read filtering for tumor transcriptome and immune sequencing (dated by TCRdb to the early 2020s). TCRdb lists the instrument as Illumina HiSeq 4000. TCR libraries were constructed from 300 to 400 ng RNA using the Immunoverse kit, and molecular barcoded adaptors covering alpha/delta and beta/gamma chains were employed. TCRdb handled the public reads itself, with Q25 trimming in fastp and clone calling in MiXCR, and kept productive beta chains. For every CDR3 protein sequence, its rows merge into one entry that carries the most common genes and DNA. For this sample there are tens of thousands of distinct CDR3 sequences; 11% to 15% appear just once. Jointly, the top ten make up about 44% of the sample. The sample was a population of CD138-negative cells sorted from bone marrow. Explained via the paper, the cell subset or site label denotes: bone marrow mononuclear cells depleted of CD138+ plasma/myeloma cells by negative magnetic selection. The receptors here all came from a donor at least 40 years old with multiple myeloma.

This clonotype has a count of ten or more. This chain joins TRBV30 and TRBJ1-5, with 7 bases lining up with TRBD1. CDR1 and CDR2 from the germline V gene are GTSNPN and SVGIG (reference sequence). The ends lost 1 base at V and 3 bases at J; junction bases unmatched: 3. CDR3 length: 14 amino acids. The CDR3 DNA sequence: TGTGCCTGGAGTGCCGGGACAGTCAATCAGCCCCAGCATTTT. Its protein product is CAWSAGTVNQPQHF.

Ten or more counts support this clonotype. V is TRBV19 and J is TRBJ1-2, with 8 bases that match TRBD1. CDR1 LNHDA and CDR2 SQIVND come from the germline V gene (reference sequence). The CDR3 has 14 amino acids. J lost 8 bases, V lost 4 bases, and 9 bases had no gene match. The CDR3, as DNA: TGTGCCAGTAGTACTAATCAGGGGGCGTTCGGCTACACCTTC. It encodes CASSTNQGAFGYTF.

The table lists this clonotype with many counts. V gene TRBV2 combines with J gene TRBJ2-1; 14 nucleotides agree with TRBD2. CDR1 and CDR2 (germline): SNHLY, FYNNEI. With 8 bases clipped from V and 8 bases from J, the junction kept 5 bases outside the gene matches. This CDR3 is built from 14 residues. CDR3 sequence (DNA): TGTGCCAGCGGGGGACTAGCGGGAGCAGATGAGCAGTTCTTC. Residues: CASGGLAGADEQFF.

Many counts were recorded for this clonotype. This chain connects TRBV7-2 to TRBJ1-2; 9 bases fit TRBD1. Germline loops: CDR1 SGHTA, CDR2 FQGNSA. This CDR3 comprises 16 residues. V lost 1 base to trimming and J lost 8 bases; unmatched junction nucleotides: 11. As DNA, the CDR3 is TGTGCCAGCAGCTTAGGGGGACAGGGAAGAGCGCAAGGCTACACCTTC. Protein sequence: CASSLGGQGRAQGYTF.

A single count supports this clonotype. The chain joins TRBV20-1 to TRBJ2-7; no clear D. CDR3 length: 12 residues. Trimming shortened V by 6 bases and J by 8 bases, and 17 bases separated the two germline ends. Germline-derived CDR1 and CDR2 are DFQATT and SNEGSKA (reference sequence). CDR3 in amino acids: CSAGLRSHKQYF. CDR3 bases: TGCAGTGCCGGCCTTCGGTCCCACAAGCAGTACTTC.

There are many counts of this clonotype. The genes are TRBV5-8 and TRBJ1-1; D not certain. Germline V CDR1 and CDR2: SGHTS, YDEGEE. This CDR3 contains 14 residues. Trimming removed 4 bases at V and 3 bases at J, with 13 bases between. CDR3 coding DNA: TGTGCCAGCAGCCCCCCGGCCACCCACACTGAAGCTTTCTTT. This gives the protein CASSPPATHTEAFF.

A few counts support this clonotype. The chain recombines TRBV7-2 with TRBJ2-5; 9 bases map to TRBD2. CDR3 length: 19 residues. Germline CDR1 and CDR2: SGHTA and FQGNSA. Germline trimming cut 5 bases from V and 0 bases from J; bases unmatched to any gene: 16. CDR3 sequence (DNA): TGTGCCAGCAGCCACACCGGAGGAACCCTAGCGGGGAACCAAGAGACCCAGTACTTC. Translated: CASSHTGGTLAGNQETQYF.

This clonotype was observed at least ten times. V gene TRBV7-8 combines with J gene TRBJ1-4; tentative D call: TRBD1 (6 bases). The CDR3 length is 16 residues. The V gene's germline CDR1 is SGHVS and CDR2 FQNEAQ. Trimming left V 0 bases short and J 8 bases short, with 16 bases between. The CDR3 loop is CASSLAFSGGLEKLFF. The DNA of the CDR3 is TGTGCCAGCAGCTTAGCGTTCTCCGGGGGGCTGGAAAAACTGTTTTTT.

Ten or more counts support this clonotype. The chain combines TRBV7-3 with TRBJ2-6; D call uncertain. The CDR3 spans 17 residues. Germline CDR1 SGHTA, CDR2 FQGTGA. Deletions cut 1 base from V and 0 bases from J, with 10 bases between. CDR3 protein: CASSLNLVGSGANVLTF. DNA for the CDR3: TGTGCCAGCAGCTTAAACCTAGTGGGCTCTGGGGCCAACGTCCTGACTTTC.

This clonotype was recorded at least ten times. The rearrangement joins TRBV10-3 to TRBJ1-1, with D perhaps TRBD1 (6 bases). CDR3 length: 16 amino acids. CDR1 ENHRY and CDR2 SYGVKD come from the germline V gene. Between the trimmed V and J ends, which lost 5 bases and 0 bases, there was a span of 16 bases. The CDR3: CAISLEQGIMNTEAFF. CDR3 bases: TGTGCCATCAGTCTCGAGCAGGGGATAATGAACACTGAAGCTTTCTTT.

This clonotype has a count of ten or more. The chain joins TRBV6-1 to TRBJ2-4; D possibly uses TRBD1 or TRBD2 (5 bases each). The germline V gene has CDR1 MNHNS and CDR2 SASEGT. Deletions cut 3 bases from V and 0 bases from J, with 12 bases between. This CDR3 has 16 residues. The CDR3 reads CASSDPGQLAKNIQYF. The CDR3, as DNA: TGTGCCAGCAGTGACCCGGGGCAGTTAGCCAAAAACATTCAGTACTTC.

The J gene is TRBJ2-7, the V gene TRBV20-1, with no clear D. CDR1 and CDR2 (germline): DFQATT, SNEGSKA (reference sequence). The CDR3 length is 15 residues. Trimming cost V 0 bases and J 6 bases, with 18 bases left between them. The CDR3 DNA sequence: TGCAGTGCTAGAGATAATACTGGCTACCTCCTCGAGCAGTACTTC. Translating it yields CSARDNTGYLLEQYF.

The chain carries TRBV7-2 and TRBJ2-5, with 9 bases matching TRBD1. Losses at the gene ends were 0 bases for V and 1 base for J; bases not matched to a gene: 6. Per germline, CDR1 SGHTA and CDR2 FQGNSA. This CDR3 has 17 residues. The CDR3 loop reads CASSLAGTGSGQETQYF. CDR3 nucleotide sequence: TGTGCCAGCAGCTTAGCGGGGACAGGGAGTGGCCAAGAGACCCAGTACTTC.

As concerns this clonotype: A much larger clone sits a single nucleotide away, making a read error possible. The chain couples TRBV7-9 to TRBJ2-1; 13 bases match TRBD2. The CDR3 sequence is 17 residues long. CDR1 and CDR2 from the germline V gene are SEHNR and FQNEAQ (reference sequence). The CDR3 here is CASSYGGLAGVHNEQLF. In DNA, the CDR3 is TGTGCCAGCAGCTACGGCGGACTAGCGGGAGTCCACAATGAGCAGTTATTC.

Comment on this clonotype: The germline gene is not matched at one end of the junction; a read error may be the cause. The CDR3 loop reads CASSLHQGINGQFF. Written as DNA, the CDR3 is TGTGCCAGCAGTTTACATCAGGGGATCAATGGGCAGTTCTTC. The V call is TRBV12-3 or TRBV12-4, the J call TRBJ2-1; D possibly corresponds to TRBD1 (6 bases). This CDR3 has 14 residues.

V gene TRBV12-3 or TRBV12-4 combines with J gene TRBJ2-3; no definite D call. V lost 7 bases, J lost 2 bases, and 7 bases lay in between. The CDR3 has 12 residues. CDR3 DNA sequence: TGTGCCAGCACCTCCCCCACAGATACGCAGTATTTT. Its protein is CASTSPTDTQYF.

This rearrangement joins TRBV14 to TRBJ2-3; D gene ambiguous. The CDR3 runs 15 residues. Trimming left V 0 bases short and J 1 base short, with 8 bases between. Germline loops: CDR1 SGHDN, CDR2 FVKESK. CDR3 bases: TGTGCCAGCAGCCAAGATCGGCAGCGCACAGATACGCAGTATTTT. Translating it yields CASSQDRQRTDTQYF.

This clonotype has at least ten counts. The V call is TRBV12-5, the J call TRBJ2-1, with D perhaps matching TRBD1 or TRBD2 (5 bases each). V lost 2 bases and J 9 bases, leaving 20 bases between the germline ends. Germline CDR1 is LGHNT and CDR2 is FRNRAP. The CDR3 contains 16 residues. CDR3 sequence reads: CASGLLLGTPKGEQFF. The CDR3 coding sequence is TGTGCTAGTGGTTTGCTTTTAGGGACCCCCAAGGGTGAGCAGTTCTTC.